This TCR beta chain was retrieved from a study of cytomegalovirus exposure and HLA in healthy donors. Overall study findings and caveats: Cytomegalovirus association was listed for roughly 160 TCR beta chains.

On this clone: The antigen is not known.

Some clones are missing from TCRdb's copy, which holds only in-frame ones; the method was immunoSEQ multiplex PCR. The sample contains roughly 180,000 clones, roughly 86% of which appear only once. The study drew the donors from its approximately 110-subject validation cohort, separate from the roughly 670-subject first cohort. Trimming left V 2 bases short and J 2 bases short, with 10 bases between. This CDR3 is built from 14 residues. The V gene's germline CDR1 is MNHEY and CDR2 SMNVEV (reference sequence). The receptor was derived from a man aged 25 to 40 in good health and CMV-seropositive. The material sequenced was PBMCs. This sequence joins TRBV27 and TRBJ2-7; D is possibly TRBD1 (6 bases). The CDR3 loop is CASSLTGSTYEQYF. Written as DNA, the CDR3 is TGTGCCAGCAGTTTAACAGGGTCGACCTACGAGCAGTACTTC.